These 4 T cell receptor beta chains originate from one sample sequenced in a study of T cell responses to AZD1222 COVID-19 vaccine. Repertoires were generated with immunoSEQ multiplex PCR, while TCRdb's copy carries only in-frame clones and drops some. This table has about 67,000 clones, roughly four fifths appearing once. Sequencing used peripheral blood, obtained 28 days after the second AZD1222 dose. The source of these receptors is an adult who received the AZD1222 COVID-19 vaccine.

This chain joins TRBV7-9 and TRBJ1-3, with D unresolved. V lost 5 bases and J lost 2, with 13 bases in between. Germline V lookup: CDR1 SEHNR, CDR2 FQNEAQ (reference sequence). CDR3 size: 15 residues. CDR3 coding DNA: TGTGCCAGCAGCCTTGGGGTCGGTGCTGGAAACACCATATATTTT. Protein: CASSLGVGAGNTIYF.

V and J are TRBV6-6 and TRBJ1-5; tentatively, D is TRBD1 (6 bases). Germline V CDR1 and CDR2: MNHNY, SVGAGI (reference sequence). Trimming removed 6 bases at V and 4 bases at J, with 19 bases between. This CDR3 comprises 16 residues. CDR3 sequence reads: CASSTRWGGGNQPQHF. The CDR3 DNA follows: TGTGCCAGCAGCACACGGTGGGGGGGCGGGAATCAGCCCCAGCATTTT.

The V gene is TRBV7-2, the J gene TRBJ2-5, with D possibly matching TRBD1 (5 bases). Looked up from germline, CDR1 is SGHTA and CDR2 is FQGNSA. V gave up 5 bases and J gave up 4 bases, with 11 bases separating them. The CDR3 runs 13 residues. The CDR3 region has the DNA TGTGCCAGCAGCCCCAGGGATATAGAGACCCAGTACTTC. It encodes CASSPRDIETQYF.

In DNA form, the CDR3 reads TGTGCCAGCAGCACGACAGGGTTAGGCCAGCCCCAGCATTTT. Protein sequence: CASSTTGLGQPQHF. The rearrangement links TRBV7-2 to TRBJ1-5, with 7 positions matching TRBD1. The CDR3 totals 14 residues. Germline V gene sequence: CDR1 SGHTA, CDR2 FQGNSA. After removal of 5 bases from V and 7 bases from J, the junction contained 8 bases not matched to a gene.